This TCR beta chain emerged from a study of T cells after yellow fever vaccination. Many counts were recorded for this clonotype. TCRdb processed the 5' RACE reads anew with MiXCR; each CDR3 protein has one entry. The data hold approximately 260,000 distinct CDR3 sequences, with around 4.9% observed a single time. The CDR3 is 13 residues long. Germline-derived CDR1 and CDR2 are DFQATT and SNEGSKA (reference sequence). The V gene lost 2 bases and the J gene lost 11 bases, with 18 bases spanning the gap. This specimen was CD4+ T cells sorted from PBMCs, taken on the day of the yellow fever booster vaccination. The receptor was isolated from a man younger than 30 who received the YFV17D yellow fever vaccine. This chain uses TRBV20-1 with TRBJ2-5; D unclear. CDR3 in amino acids: CSARPISQPAQYF. CDR3 sequence (DNA): TGCAGTGCTAGACCGATTTCCCAGCCAGCACAGTACTTC.